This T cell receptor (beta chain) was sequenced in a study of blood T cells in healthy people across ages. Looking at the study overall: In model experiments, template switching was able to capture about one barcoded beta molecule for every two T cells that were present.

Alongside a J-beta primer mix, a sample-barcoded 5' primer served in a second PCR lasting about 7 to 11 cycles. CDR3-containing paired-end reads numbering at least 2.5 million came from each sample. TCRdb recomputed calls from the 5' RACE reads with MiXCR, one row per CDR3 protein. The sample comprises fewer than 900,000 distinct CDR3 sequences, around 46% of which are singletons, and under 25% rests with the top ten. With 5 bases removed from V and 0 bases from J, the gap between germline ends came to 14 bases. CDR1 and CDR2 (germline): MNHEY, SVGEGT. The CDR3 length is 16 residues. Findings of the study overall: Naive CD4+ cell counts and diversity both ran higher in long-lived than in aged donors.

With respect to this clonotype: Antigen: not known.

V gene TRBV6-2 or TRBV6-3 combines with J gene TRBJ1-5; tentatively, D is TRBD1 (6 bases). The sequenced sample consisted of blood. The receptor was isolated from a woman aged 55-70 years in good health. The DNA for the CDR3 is TGTGCCAGCAGTGATTTAGGGGGATATAGCAATCAGCCCCAGCATTTT. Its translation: CASSDLGGYSNQPQHF.